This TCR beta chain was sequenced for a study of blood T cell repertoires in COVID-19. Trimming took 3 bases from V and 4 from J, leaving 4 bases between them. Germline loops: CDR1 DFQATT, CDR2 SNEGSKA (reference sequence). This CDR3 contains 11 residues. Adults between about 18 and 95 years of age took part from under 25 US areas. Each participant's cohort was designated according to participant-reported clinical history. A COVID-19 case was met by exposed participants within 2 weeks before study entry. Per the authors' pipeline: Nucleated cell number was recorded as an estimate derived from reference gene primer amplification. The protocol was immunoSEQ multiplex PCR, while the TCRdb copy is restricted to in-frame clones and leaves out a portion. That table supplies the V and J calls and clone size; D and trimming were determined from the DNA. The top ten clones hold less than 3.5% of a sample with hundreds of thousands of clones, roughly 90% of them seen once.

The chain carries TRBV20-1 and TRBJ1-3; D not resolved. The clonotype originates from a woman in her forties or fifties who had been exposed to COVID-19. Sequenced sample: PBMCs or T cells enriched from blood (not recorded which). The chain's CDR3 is CSASRGNTIYF. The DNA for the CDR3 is TGCAGTGCTAGTCGGGGAAACACCATATATTTT.